This TCR beta chain was sequenced for a study of blood T cell repertoires in COVID-19. About the research overall: Specimens from acute and convalescent COVID-19 originated in the United States, Italy and Spain. Sources were T cells, B-cell-depleted T cells, or PBMCs; the material itself was cDNA or gDNA.

Germline CDR1 reads SGHRS; CDR2 reads YFSETQ. Trimming removed 2 bases from V and 1 base from J, with 6 bases in between. The CDR3 extends over 14 amino acids. Generated by immunoSEQ multiplex PCR, the TCRdb table keeps only in-frame clones and is missing some. The table lists roughly 220,000 clones, almost 90% of them singletons, with approximately 15% in the top ten. The V and J genes are TRBV5-1 and TRBJ2-2; D not resolved. The specimen sequenced was PBMCs or T cells enriched from blood (not recorded which). The TCR comes from a man aged 30-40 years who had been exposed to COVID-19. CDR3 sequence (DNA): TGCGCCAGCAGCTTTCGACAGAACACCGGGGAGCTGTTTTTT. Amino acids: CASSFRQNTGELFF.